A selection of T cell receptor beta chains follows, all from one sample in a study of identical twins. TCRdb ran MiXCR on the 5' RACE reads and lists one entry per CDR3 protein. The sample includes some 710,000 distinct CDR3 sequences, 5.5% to 6.5% of them seen just once. The sequencing sample was made of naive T cells sorted from blood. The receptors come from a man in his late teens or twenties in good health. CDR3s include the opening cysteine and the closing phenylalanine or tryptophan. Fields, in order: J gene, D gene, V gene, clone size, CDR3 protein, CDR3 DNA. The D gene is left open where the match is weak. Not every row has a clone size; where given, it reads once, few, many or a size class.

>TRBJ2-1|NA|TRBV28|few
CASSLYGRIGGDEQFF
TGTGCCAGCAGTTTATACGGCCGAATTGGTGGCGATGAGCAGTTCTTC
>TRBJ1-4|TRBD1|TRBV27|few
CASSISPGQVNEKLFF
TGTGCCAGCAGCATCTCACCGGGACAGGTTAATGAAAAACTGTTTTTT
>TRBJ1-5|NA|TRBV3-1|many
CASSQAAGYQPQHF
TGTGCCAGCAGCCAAGCGGCCGGCTATCAGCCCCAGCATTTT
>TRBJ2-7|NA|TRBV20-1|NA
CSARDLRVLHYEQYF
TGCAGTGCTAGAGATCTTAGAGTACTTCATTACGAGCAGTACTTC
>TRBJ2-5|TRBD2|TRBV12-3/TRBV12-4|many
CASRLAGGPQETQYF
TGTGCCAGCAGGCTAGCGGGAGGCCCACAAGAGACCCAGTACTTC
>TRBJ1-1|NA|TRBV20-1|few
CSARERGMNTEAFF
TGCAGTGCTAGAGAGCGGGGAATGAACACTGAAGCTTTCTTT
>TRBJ2-5|TRBD2|TRBV28|few
CASRPSGTSEETQYF
TGTGCCAGCAGGCCCTCCGGGACTAGCGAAGAGACCCAGTACTTC
>TRBJ1-5|NA|TRBV20-1|few
CSASAGWAQGGQPQHF
TGCAGTGCTAGCGCGGGCTGGGCACAGGGAGGGCAGCCCCAGCATTTT
>TRBJ2-2|NA|TRBV3-1|NA
CASSPWRRKTGELFF
TGTGCCAGCAGCCCTTGGAGGAGGAAGACCGGGGAGCTGTTTTTT
>TRBJ2-7|NA|TRBV5-1|many
CASSTLGAPSYEQYF
TGCGCCAGCAGCACCTTAGGGGCACCCTCCTACGAGCAGTACTTC
>TRBJ2-2|TRBD1|TRBV4-3|few
CASSQDHGQGFWLDTGELFF
TGCGCCAGCAGCCAAGATCATGGACAGGGTTTTTGGTTAGACACCGGGGAGCTGTTTTTT
>TRBJ2-3|NA|TRBV29-1|many
CSVATTSPTDTQYF
TGCAGCGTTGCAACAACTTCTCCTACAGATACGCAGTATTTT
>TRBJ1-1|NA|TRBV5-1|NA
CASSQPGSPEAFF
TGCGCCAGCAGCCAACCGGGGAGCCCTGAAGCTTTCTTT
>TRBJ2-2|NA|TRBV20-1|few
CSARDLGGSGDTGELFF
TGCAGTGCTAGAGATTTGGGGGGCTCGGGGGACACCGGGGAGCTGTTTTTT
>TRBJ2-4|NA|TRBV5-6|many
CASSLAPGVANIQYF
TGTGCCAGCAGCTTGGCGCCAGGGGTGGCAAACATTCAGTACTTC
>TRBJ2-1|NA|TRBV6-2/TRBV6-3|many
CASSYSPSYNEQFF
TGTGCCAGCAGTTATAGTCCCTCCTACAATGAGCAGTTCTTC
>TRBJ2-5|TRBD2|TRBV12-3/TRBV12-4|many
CASGLAGSLETQYF
TGTGCCAGCGGTTTAGCGGGGTCTTTGGAGACCCAGTACTTC